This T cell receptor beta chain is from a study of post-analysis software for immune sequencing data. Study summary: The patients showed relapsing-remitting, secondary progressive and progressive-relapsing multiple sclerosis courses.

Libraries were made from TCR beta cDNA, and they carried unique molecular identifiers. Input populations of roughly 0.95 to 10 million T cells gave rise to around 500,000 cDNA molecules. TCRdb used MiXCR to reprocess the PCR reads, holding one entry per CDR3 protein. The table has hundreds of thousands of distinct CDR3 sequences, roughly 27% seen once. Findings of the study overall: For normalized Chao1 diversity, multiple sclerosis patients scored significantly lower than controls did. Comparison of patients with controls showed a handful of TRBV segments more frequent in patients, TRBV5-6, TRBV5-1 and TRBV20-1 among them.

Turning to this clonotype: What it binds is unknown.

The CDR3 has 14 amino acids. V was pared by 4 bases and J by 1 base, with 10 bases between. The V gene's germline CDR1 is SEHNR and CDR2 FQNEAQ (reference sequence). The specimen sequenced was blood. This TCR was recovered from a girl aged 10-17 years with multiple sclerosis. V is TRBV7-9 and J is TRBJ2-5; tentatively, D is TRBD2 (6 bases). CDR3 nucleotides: TGTGCCAGCAGCTCGGACTACCTCCAAGAGACCCAGTACTTC. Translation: CASSSDYLQETQYF.